A single sample is the source of the 24 T cell receptor beta chains below, sequenced in a study of graft-versus-host responses after intestinal transplantation. This table comes from immunoSEQ multiplex PCR, and its TCRdb copy is limited to in-frame clones, with some not included. The sample contains over 100,000 clones, around 95% of which appear only once. Their cognate antigens are unknown. The sequencing used unstimulated CD8+ T cells sorted from spleen or lymph node cells, collected before intestinal transplant. The source is a human donor who received an intestinal transplant.

Here the CDR3 DNA reads TGTGCCAGCAGTTACTCGGTACAGATTTCCTACGAGCAGTACTTC. As protein: CASSYSVQISYEQYF. V usage is TRBV6-5 and J usage is TRBJ2-7, with D uncertain. Germline V lookup: CDR1 MNHEY, CDR2 SVGAGI. The CDR3 is 15 amino acids. Trimming took 0 bases from V and 1 from J, leaving 10 bases between them.

The V and J genes are TRBV28 and TRBJ1-2; 7 positions match TRBD1. This CDR3 has 14 residues. After removal of 5 bases from V and 8 bases from J, the junction contained 11 bases not matched to a gene. Per germline, CDR1 MDHEN and CDR2 SYDVKM. CDR3 nucleotides: TGTGCCAGCAGTCCCCAGGAGGGGGCGCCCGGCTACACCTTC. As protein: CASSPQEGAPGYTF.

The V call is TRBV14, the J call TRBJ2-1; 8 bases align to TRBD2. V was pared by 1 base and J by 0 bases, with 11 bases of the junction left unmatched. Germline CDR1 and CDR2: SGHDN and FVKESK. CDR3 length: 19 amino acids. CDR3 sequence: CASSQAGLVTRGSYNEQFF. For the CDR3, the DNA is TGTGCCAGCAGCCAAGCGGGACTAGTCACGAGGGGCTCCTACAATGAGCAGTTCTTC.

For this clone: The same CDR3 can be traced to other DNA sequences in this sample. The gene calls are TRBV9 and TRBJ2-5; TRBD2 agrees at 10 bases. Germline V lookup: CDR1 SGDLS, CDR2 YYNGEE. J lost 0 bases, V lost 0 bases, and 5 bases had no gene match. This CDR3 is 17 amino acids long. CDR3 protein: CASSVASGGVYQETQYF. CDR3 DNA: TGTGCCAGCAGCGTAGCTAGCGGGGGAGTTTACCAAGAGACCCAGTACTTC.

This clone has only one observation. The V gene is TRBV7-2, the J gene TRBJ2-7; 7 bases are a match to TRBD2. The CDR3 contains 15 residues. V was pared by 2 bases and J by 3 bases, with 7 bases of the junction left unmatched. Germline V CDR1 and CDR2: SGHTA, FQGNSA. The CDR3 reads CASSLHRDYLYEQYF. CDR3 in DNA: TGTGCCAGCAGCTTACACCGGGACTACCTCTACGAGCAGTACTTC.

In DNA form, the CDR3 reads TGTGCCAGTAGTGACCTTGGGAGGGGTAGACAGGCCCTTAGCAATCAGCCCCAGCATTTT. Translation: CASSDLGRGRQALSNQPQHF. V usage is TRBV19 and J usage is TRBJ1-5; D may be TRBD1 (6 bases). Trimming took off 5 bases at V and 0 bases at J, with 26 bases between the two ends. This CDR3 is 20 amino acids long. The germline V gene encodes CDR1 LNHDA and CDR2 SQIVND (reference sequence).

The V call is TRBV9, the J call TRBJ2-1; D gene ambiguous. The CDR3 has 13 residues. The germline V gene encodes CDR1 SGDLS and CDR2 YYNGEE. Trimming took off 0 bases at V and 8 bases at J, with 9 bases between the two ends. DNA of the CDR3: TGTGCCAGCAGCGTAGGGCCCGGACATGAGCAGTTCTTC. Its protein product is CASSVGPGHEQFF.

J is TRBJ2-3 and V is TRBV2; 10 nucleotides match TRBD2. CDR1 is SNHLY and CDR2 is FYNNEI in the germline V gene. The V gene end was trimmed by 7 bases and the J gene end by 5 bases; junction bases not matched to a gene: 9. The CDR3 runs to 15 residues. The CDR3 loop is CASNEGRLAGDTQYF. Here the CDR3 DNA reads TGTGCCAGCAACGAGGGGAGACTAGCGGGAGATACGCAGTATTTT.

CDR3 DNA sequence: TGTGCCATCAGTGAGGACACTGAAGCTTTCTTT. Residues: CAISEDTEAFF. This chain connects TRBV10-3 to TRBJ1-1; D call uncertain. V dropped 2 bases and J dropped 3 bases, with 1 base sitting between them. Germline V gives CDR1 ENHRY, CDR2 SYGVKD. This CDR3 spans 11 amino acids.

The rearrangement joins TRBV7-9 to TRBJ2-3; 8 nucleotides match TRBD2. Losses at the gene ends were 4 bases for V and 3 bases for J; bases not matched to a gene: 6. CDR1 is SEHNR, CDR2 FQNEAQ, per germline (reference sequence). CDR3 size: 15 residues. This CDR3 reads CASSSAGERTDTQYF. CDR3 sequence (DNA): TGTGCCAGCAGCTCAGCGGGAGAGCGGACAGATACGCAGTATTTT.

The gene calls are TRBV4-1 and TRBJ2-1; perhaps TRBD1 as D (5 bases). The ends were cut back, 1 base at V and 4 bases at J, with 5 bases in the middle. Germline loops: CDR1 MGHRA, CDR2 YSYEKL. The CDR3 length is 13 residues. The CDR3 loop reads CASSQAGYNEQFF. CDR3 nucleotide sequence: TGCGCCAGCAGCCAAGCAGGGTACAATGAGCAGTTCTTC.

The sample holds one count of this clone. The chain couples TRBV5-6 to TRBJ1-5; TRBD1 is a possible D gene (6 bases). The germline gives CDR1 SGHDT, CDR2 YYEEEE. The CDR3 runs to 15 residues. V was pared by 4 bases and J by 2 bases, with 13 bases between. The CDR3 loop is CASSPMGAGNQPQHF. The CDR3 nucleotides are TGTGCCAGCAGCCCCATGGGGGCGGGCAATCAGCCCCAGCATTTT. Drawing the rest from reference TRBV5-6 and TRBJ1-5, the complete variable domain is DAGVTQSPTHLIKTRGQQVTLRCSPKSGHDTVSWYQQALGQGPQFIFQYYEEEERQRGNFPDRFSGHQFPNYSSELNVNALLLGDSALYLCASSPMGAGNQPQHFGDGTRLSIL.

The chain carries TRBV9 and TRBJ2-5; TRBD2 agrees at 7 bases. Germline assignment: CDR1 SGDLS and CDR2 YYNGEE. The CDR3 totals 14 residues. After removal of 4 bases from V and 1 base from J, the junction contained 4 bases not matched to a gene. CDR3 DNA sequence: TGTGCCAGCAGCTCTGGACTAGTCCAAGAGACCCAGTACTTC. Protein product: CASSSGLVQETQYF.

The chain is built from TRBV19 and TRBJ2-1; TRBD2 is a possible D gene (5 bases). V lost 1 base to trimming and J lost 7 bases, with 8 bases between them. Germline CDR1 LNHDA, CDR2 SQIVND (reference sequence). The CDR3 loop spans 13 amino acids. CDR3 residues: CASSIAGWNEQFF. CDR3 nucleotides: TGTGCCAGTAGTATAGCGGGGTGGAATGAGCAGTTCTTC.

The V call is TRBV9, the J call TRBJ2-5; no clear D gene. Germline V gene lookup returns CDR1 SGDLS and CDR2 YYNGEE. The V gene lost 3 bases and the J gene lost 5 bases, with 11 bases spanning the gap. CDR3 length: 13 amino acids. CDR3 DNA: TGTGCCAGCAGCGCCCCCAGACTGGAGACCCAGTACTTC. Translation: CASSAPRLETQYF.

CDR3 DNA sequence: TGTGCCAGCAGTTACTCCCCACTAGCGTTGAATGTACAGTTCTTC. Amino acid sequence: CASSYSPLALNVQFF. The chain carries TRBV6-5 and TRBJ2-1; 7 bases match TRBD2. Germline CDR1 reads MNHEY; CDR2 reads SVGAGI. Trimming cost V 0 bases and J 13 bases; bases outside gene matches: 12. The CDR3 runs 15 residues.

The chain couples TRBV27 to TRBJ2-7; the D is unclear. Looked up from germline, CDR1 is MNHEY and CDR2 is SMNVEV (reference sequence). This CDR3 is 13 amino acids long. V lost 6 bases and J lost 2, with 11 bases in between. The CDR3 here is CASSPGFPYEQYF. CDR3 DNA: TGTGCCAGCAGCCCCGGGTTCCCCTACGAGCAGTACTTC.

J is TRBJ2-7 and V is TRBV18, with D possibly TRBD1 on 6 matching bases. Germline V lookup: CDR1 KGHSH, CDR2 LQKENI. V dropped 6 bases and J dropped 4 bases, with 16 bases sitting between them. The length of the CDR3 is 14 residues. This CDR3 is CASSDRDNVYEQYF. The CDR3 DNA is TGTGCCAGCTCGGACCGGGACAACGTATACGAGCAGTACTTC.

V usage is TRBV6-5 and J usage is TRBJ2-1, with D hard to call. Germline V gene data show CDR1 as MNHEY and CDR2 as SVGAGI. Deletions cut 0 bases from V and 6 bases from J, with 6 bases between. This CDR3 spans 13 amino acids. The CDR3: CASSYSISNEQFF. The CDR3 DNA follows: TGTGCCAGCAGTTACTCGATCTCCAATGAGCAGTTCTTC.

V usage is TRBV7-8 and J usage is TRBJ2-1; D might be TRBD2 (5 bases). CDR3 length: 14 amino acids. Germline values: CDR1 SGHVS, CDR2 FQNEAQ. V gave up 1 base and J gave up 7 bases, with 11 bases separating them. Here the CDR3 reads CASSLVGEWNEQFF. The CDR3 bases are TGTGCCAGCAGCTTAGTCGGGGAGTGGAATGAGCAGTTCTTC.

V gene TRBV28 combines with J gene TRBJ2-3; 8 bases line up with TRBD2. V shed 1 base and J 1 base; nucleotides not matched to a gene: 1. CDR1 and CDR2 from the germline V gene are MDHEN and SYDVKM. The CDR3 length is 15 residues. CDR3 loop: CASSLFSGGTDTQYF. CDR3 DNA: TGTGCCAGCAGTTTATTTAGCGGGGGCACAGATACGCAGTATTTT.

This sequence joins TRBV11-3 and TRBJ1-1; possibly TRBD1 for D (6 bases). Germline-derived CDR1 and CDR2 are SGHNT and YENEEA. V was trimmed by 4 bases and J by 3 bases, leaving 6 bases between them. This CDR3 is built from 12 residues. The CDR3 reads CASSYRDTEAFF. The DNA for the CDR3 is TGTGCCAGCAGCTACAGGGACACTGAAGCTTTCTTT.

With respect to this clone: The same CDR3 arises from other DNA sequences in this sample as well. The chain carries TRBV4-2 and TRBJ2-7; 10 positions agree with TRBD2. The CDR3 is 14 amino acids. Germline CDR1 LGHNA, CDR2 YNFKEQ. The V gene end was trimmed by 4 bases and the J gene end by 3 bases; junction bases not matched to a gene: 3. The CDR3, as DNA: TGTGCCAGCAGCCCAGGACTAGCGGACTACGAGCAGTACTTC. Amino acid sequence: CASSPGLADYEQYF.

This clone has a single count. The V gene is TRBV7-9, the J gene TRBJ2-7, with 8 nucleotides matching TRBD1. Germline assignment: CDR1 SEHNR and CDR2 FQNEAQ (reference sequence). The CDR3 covers 15 residues. V was pared by 4 bases and J by 5 bases, with 10 bases of the junction left unmatched. The DNA of the CDR3 is TGTGCCAGCAGCTCTGTGACAGGGGAGGATGACGAGCAGTACTTC. Residues: CASSSVTGEDDEQYF. Full variable domain (rest looked up from reference TRBV7-9 and TRBJ2-7): DTGVSQNPRHKITKRGQNVTFRCDPISEHNRLYWYRQTLGQGPEFLTYFQNEAQLEKSRLLSDRFSAERPKGSFSTLEIQRTEQGDSAMYLCASSSVTGEDDEQYFGPGTRLTVT.